One and the same sample provided the 19 T cell receptor beta chains below, sequenced in a study of T cell repertoires in cytomegalovirus infection. TCRdb analysed the reads with MiXCR anew, one entry per CDR3 protein. The sample lists 200,000 to 300,000 distinct CDR3 sequences; 9.1% were seen once. Specimen: PBMCs. All receptors come from a human donor in good health (CMV status not recorded). Some clones in this sample may be carry-over from other donors' samples.

The chain employs TRBV25-1 and TRBJ2-5; 8 bases are shared with TRBD2. Germline lookup yields CDR1 MGHDK and CDR2 SYGVNS. With V trimmed by 0 bases and J by 6 bases, 9 bases remained unmatched. The CDR3 extends over 16 amino acids. The CDR3 sequence: CASSEYRVSGTKTQYF. In DNA, the CDR3 is TGTGCCAGCAGTGAATATAGGGTTAGCGGGACAAAGACCCAGTACTTC.

This clonotype has ten or more counts. The rearrangement uses TRBV6-2 or TRBV6-3 and TRBJ2-7; D is uncertain. Germline V gene lookup returns CDR1 MNHEY and CDR2 SVGEGT. V was cut by 7 bases and J by 3 bases, with 10 bases left in between. The CDR3 totals 12 residues. The CDR3 region is CASTDSVYEQYF. The CDR3 DNA sequence: TGTGCCAGCACCGACTCGGTCTACGAGCAGTACTTC.

This clonotype was detected many times. This rearrangement joins TRBV7-2 to TRBJ1-2, with D unresolved. Trimming removed 5 bases at V and 1 base at J, with 11 bases between. This CDR3 contains 14 residues. Germline V gene sequence: CDR1 SGHTA, CDR2 FQGNSA. The DNA for the CDR3 is TGTGCCAGCAGCGCAGGAGGGAGTAACTATGGCTACACCTTC. Encoded protein: CASSAGGSNYGYTF. The complete variable domain, with remaining parts taken from reference TRBV7-2 and TRBJ1-2, reads GAGVSQSPSNKVTEKGKDVELRCDPISGHTALYWYRQSLGQGLEFLIYFQGNSAPDKSGLPSDRFSAERTGGSVSTLTIQRTQQEDSAVYLCASSAGGSNYGYTFGSGTRLTVV.

This clonotype was observed at least ten times. The chain uses TRBV7-9 and TRBJ2-7; D is undetermined. V was pared by 5 bases and J by 3 bases, with 11 bases between. The CDR3 is 13 residues long. The germline V gene has CDR1 SEHNR and CDR2 FQNEAQ (reference sequence). This CDR3 reads CASSPGRDYEQYF. As DNA, the CDR3 is TGTGCCAGCAGCCCCGGAAGGGACTACGAGCAGTACTTC.

In this sample, this clonotype turned up many times. The genes are TRBV20-1 and TRBJ2-7, with 10 positions matching TRBD2. The CDR3 spans 13 residues. V gave up 5 bases and J gave up 7 bases; unmatched junction bases: 8. CDR1 and CDR2 (germline): DFQATT, SNEGSKA (reference sequence). Here the CDR3 DNA reads TGCAGTGCTCCCCTAGCGGGAGAAAAAGAGCAGTACTTC. Amino acid sequence: CSAPLAGEKEQYF.

Only a few counts were recorded for this clonotype. The CDR3 nucleotides are TGCAGCGTAGCAGAATCTGGGGCCAACGTCCTGACTTTC. Amino acids: CSVAESGANVLTF. J is TRBJ2-6 and V is TRBV29-1; D remains ambiguous. Germline CDR1 SQVTM, CDR2 ANQGSEA. V was pared by 6 bases and J by 1 base, with 7 bases between. The CDR3 covers 13 residues.

V is TRBV5-1 and J is TRBJ2-1, with 8 bases fitting TRBD1. CDR3 size: 15 residues. The V gene's germline CDR1 is SGHRS and CDR2 YFSETQ. Trimming at V came to 4 bases and at J to 7 bases, leaving 10 bases not matched to a gene. The CDR3, as DNA: TGCGCCAGCAGCCCCGGACAGGGAATGAAGAATGAGCAGTTCTTC. Amino acid sequence: CASSPGQGMKNEQFF.

This clonotype was seen ten or more times. This chain joins TRBV7-2 and TRBJ2-1; no firm D call. The germline V gene has CDR1 SGHTA and CDR2 FQGNSA. The CDR3 length is 15 residues. Trimming removed 2 bases from V and 0 bases from J, with 8 bases in between. The CDR3 nucleotides are TGTGCCAGCAGCTTAAACCCTGGCTCCTACAATGAGCAGTTCTTC. Encoded protein: CASSLNPGSYNEQFF.

The rearrangement joins TRBV29-1 to TRBJ2-3; 10 nucleotides align to TRBD2. Germline CDR1 reads SQVTM; CDR2 reads ANQGSEA. The CDR3 runs to 14 residues. The trim removed 5 bases at V and 0 bases at J, leaving 2 bases unmatched. Written as DNA, the CDR3 is TGCAGCGTTCCGACTAGCGGGAGCACAGATACGCAGTATTTT. The encoded protein is CSVPTSGSTDTQYF.

This clonotype was recorded a few times. The chain carries TRBV19 and TRBJ2-3; D perhaps matches TRBD2 (6 bases). Per germline, CDR1 LNHDA and CDR2 SQIVND (reference sequence). This CDR3 contains 15 residues. The ends were cut back, 3 bases at V and 2 bases at J, with 12 bases in the middle. As DNA, the CDR3 is TGTGCCAGTAGTATCCCTTCGGGGGTCACAGATACGCAGTATTTT. Its translation is CASSIPSGVTDTQYF.

The chain links TRBV20-1 to TRBJ2-1; 7 nucleotides agree with TRBD2. This CDR3 has 14 amino acids. V lost 6 bases and J lost 4; bases outside the gene matches: 9. CDR1 is DFQATT, CDR2 SNEGSKA, per germline (reference sequence). CDR3 protein: CSAETSQTYNEQFF. The CDR3, as DNA: TGCAGTGCCGAGACTAGCCAAACGTACAATGAGCAGTTCTTC.

The V and J genes are TRBV7-8 and TRBJ1-5; TRBD1 matches 7 bases. The CDR3 totals 17 residues. The V segment lost 3 bases and the J segment 3 bases; nucleotides outside the gene matches: 11. Germline-derived CDR1 and CDR2 are SGHVS and FQNEAQ. This chain's CDR3 is CASSFYLTGSVNQPQHF. CDR3 nucleotides: TGTGCCAGCAGCTTCTACCTGACAGGGAGCGTCAATCAGCCCCAGCATTTT.

This clonotype has just a few counts. V usage is TRBV18 and J usage is TRBJ1-6; D is possibly TRBD1 (5 bases). Germline V lookup: CDR1 KGHSH, CDR2 LQKENI. CDR3 length: 14 amino acids. V lost 0 bases, J lost 11 bases, and 11 bases lay in between. The CDR3 DNA is TGTGCCAGCTCACCACCGGGCAGGGTGGCACCCCTCCACTTT. Its protein product is CASSPPGRVAPLHF.

This clonotype was seen at least ten times. The V gene is TRBV7-8, the J gene TRBJ2-1; 10 nucleotides match TRBD1. The length of the CDR3 is 15 residues. Germline lookup yields CDR1 SGHVS and CDR2 FQNEAQ. After removal of 1 base from V and 8 bases from J, the junction contained 5 bases not matched to a gene. CDR3 residues: CASSLVGQGVDEQFF. As DNA, the CDR3 is TGTGCCAGCAGCTTAGTCGGACAGGGGGTCGATGAGCAGTTCTTC.

The V gene is TRBV24-1, the J gene TRBJ2-3; a possible D gene is TRBD2 (5 bases). Germline assignment: CDR1 KGHDR and CDR2 SFDVKD. V was trimmed by 4 bases and J by 4 bases, leaving 11 bases between them. The CDR3 sequence is 14 residues long. The CDR3, as DNA: TGTGCCACCAGTGAATTGCGAGCGGCAGATACGCAGTATTTT. Its translation is CATSELRAADTQYF.

For the CDR3, the DNA is TGTGCCAGCAGCCCTAACAGGGGCGAAAAACTGTTTTTT. Translation gives CASSPNRGEKLFF. The rearrangement links TRBV7-2 to TRBJ1-4; the match to TRBD1 covers 7 bases. Germline-derived CDR1 and CDR2 are SGHTA and FQGNSA. Trimming removed 5 bases from V and 8 bases from J; junction bases left unmatched: 5. The CDR3 is 13 residues long.

This clonotype was observed many times. V is TRBV25-1 and J is TRBJ2-7; D remains unclear. Germline lookup yields CDR1 MGHDK and CDR2 SYGVNS. The CDR3 is 13 residues long. The V end was cut by 1 base, the J end by 6 bases, with 10 bases between. The CDR3 region is CASSEFVGSEQYF. The CDR3 coding sequence is TGTGCCAGCAGTGAATTTGTGGGTTCCGAGCAGTACTTC.

The sample holds many counts of this clonotype. The CDR3 sequence: CASSFGRGTGHNEQFF. CDR3 nucleotide sequence: TGTGCCAGCAGCTTCGGGCGGGGGACCGGTCACAATGAGCAGTTCTTC. J is TRBJ2-1 and V is TRBV7-2, with 7 bases aligning to TRBD2. The length of the CDR3 is 16 residues. Trimming cost V 3 bases and J 5 bases; bases outside gene matches: 10. Germline V gives CDR1 SGHTA, CDR2 FQGNSA.

This clonotype appeared a few times. J is TRBJ1-5 and V is TRBV19; 7 positions agree with TRBD1. The CDR3 loop spans 14 amino acids. Germline CDR1 and CDR2: LNHDA and SQIVND (reference sequence). Germline trimming cut 4 bases from V and 7 bases from J; bases unmatched to any gene: 7. CDR3 nucleotides: TGTGCCAGTAGTAAGACAGGGCCAGGACAGCCCCAGCATTTT. This codes for CASSKTGPGQPQHF.